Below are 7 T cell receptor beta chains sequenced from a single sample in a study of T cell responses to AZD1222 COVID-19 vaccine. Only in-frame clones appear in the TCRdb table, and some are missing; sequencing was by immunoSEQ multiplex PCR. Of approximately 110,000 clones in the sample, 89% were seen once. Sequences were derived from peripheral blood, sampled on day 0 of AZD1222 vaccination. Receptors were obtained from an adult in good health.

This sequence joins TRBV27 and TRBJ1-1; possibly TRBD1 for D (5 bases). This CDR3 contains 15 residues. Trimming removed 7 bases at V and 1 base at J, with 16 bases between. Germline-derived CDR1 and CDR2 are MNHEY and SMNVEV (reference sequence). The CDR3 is CASTPGSRGNTEAFF. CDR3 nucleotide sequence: TGTGCCAGCACGCCAGGGTCTAGAGGGAACACTGAAGCTTTCTTT.

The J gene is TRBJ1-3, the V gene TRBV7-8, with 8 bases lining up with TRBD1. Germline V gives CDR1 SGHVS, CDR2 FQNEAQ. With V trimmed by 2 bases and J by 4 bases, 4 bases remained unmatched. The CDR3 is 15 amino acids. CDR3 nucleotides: TGTGCCAGCAGCTTACCGGCAGGGGGCGGAAACACCATATATTTT. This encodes CASSLPAGGGNTIYF.

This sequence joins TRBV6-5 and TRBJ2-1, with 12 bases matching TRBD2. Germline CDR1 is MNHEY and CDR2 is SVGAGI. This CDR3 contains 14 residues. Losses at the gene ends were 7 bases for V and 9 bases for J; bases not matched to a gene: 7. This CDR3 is CASTRLAGVVEQFF. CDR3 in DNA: TGTGCCAGCACCAGACTAGCGGGAGTCGTTGAGCAGTTCTTC.

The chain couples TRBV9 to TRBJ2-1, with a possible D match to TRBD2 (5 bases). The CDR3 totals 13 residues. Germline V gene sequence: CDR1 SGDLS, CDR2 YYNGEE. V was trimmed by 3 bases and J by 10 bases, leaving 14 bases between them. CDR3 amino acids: CASSGGLTEEQFF. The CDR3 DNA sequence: TGTGCCAGCAGCGGTGGACTCACTGAAGAGCAGTTCTTC.

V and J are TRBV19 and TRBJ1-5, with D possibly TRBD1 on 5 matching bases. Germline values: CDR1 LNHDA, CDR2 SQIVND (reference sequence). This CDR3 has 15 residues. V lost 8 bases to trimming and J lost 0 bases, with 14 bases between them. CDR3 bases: TGTGCCAGTGGAAAAGGACACGATAGCAATCAGCCCCAGCATTTT. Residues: CASGKGHDSNQPQHF.

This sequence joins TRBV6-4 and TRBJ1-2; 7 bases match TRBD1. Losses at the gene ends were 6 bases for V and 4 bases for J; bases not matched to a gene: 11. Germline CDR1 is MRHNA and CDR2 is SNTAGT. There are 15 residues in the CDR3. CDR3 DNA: TGTGCCAGCAGGCCGACAGGGACGGGCGGCTATGGCTACACCTTC. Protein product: CASRPTGTGGYGYTF.

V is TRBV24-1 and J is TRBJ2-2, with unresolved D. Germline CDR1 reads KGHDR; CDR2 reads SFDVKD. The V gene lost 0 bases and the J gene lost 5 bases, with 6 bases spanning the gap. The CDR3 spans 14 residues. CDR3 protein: CATSDLDRTGELFF. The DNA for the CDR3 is TGTGCCACCAGTGATTTGGACCGAACCGGGGAGCTGTTTTTT.